This T cell receptor (beta chain) comes out of a study of blood T cell repertoires in COVID-19. Study background: Donors in the United States, Italy and Spain gave samples during acute or convalescent COVID-19. PBMCs, B-cell-depleted T cells, or T cells provided the cDNA or gDNA that made up the material.

The V gene's germline CDR1 is GTSNPN and CDR2 SVGIG (reference sequence). The CDR3 runs 14 residues. V lost 3 bases to trimming and J lost 3 bases; unmatched junction nucleotides: 6. This clone came up once. In the original processing: Reference gene primer amplification in the assay estimated nucleated cell counts. Clones were sequenced by immunoSEQ multiplex PCR, and TCRdb holds only the in-frame ones, with some missing. Clone size and the V and J calls come from that table; the DNA yielded D and trimming. The sample lists some 180,000 clones, 76% occurring once. The chain recombines TRBV30 with TRBJ2-7; TRBD2 matches 9 bases. Sequencing was carried out using peripheral blood. The sequence derives from a woman between 50 and 59 years old with active or convalescent COVID-19. In nucleotides, the CDR3 is TGTGCCTGGAGGGAGGGGACTAGCATCTACGAGCAGTACTTC. This translates into CAWREGTSIYEQYF.